The clone carrying this T cell receptor (beta chain) was picked up a small number of times. This entry belongs to a study of identical twins. TCRdb re-called the 5' RACE reads with MiXCR, one entry per CDR3 protein. Of 300,000 to 400,000 distinct CDR3 sequences listed, 12% are singletons. V shed 2 bases and J shed 3 bases, with 10 bases lying between them. The CDR3 sequence is 14 residues long. In germline, CDR1 is MDHEN, CDR2 SYDVKM. The same specimen was also included in a second study, on yellow fever vaccine responses in identical twins.

The material sequenced was CD8+ T cells sorted from blood. The chain carries TRBV28 and TRBJ2-5; no firm D call. The TCR originated in a young woman in good health. CDR3 bases: TGTGCCAGCAGTTTACTGGGAATTAAAGAGACCCAGTACTTC. Protein product: CASSLLGIKETQYF.